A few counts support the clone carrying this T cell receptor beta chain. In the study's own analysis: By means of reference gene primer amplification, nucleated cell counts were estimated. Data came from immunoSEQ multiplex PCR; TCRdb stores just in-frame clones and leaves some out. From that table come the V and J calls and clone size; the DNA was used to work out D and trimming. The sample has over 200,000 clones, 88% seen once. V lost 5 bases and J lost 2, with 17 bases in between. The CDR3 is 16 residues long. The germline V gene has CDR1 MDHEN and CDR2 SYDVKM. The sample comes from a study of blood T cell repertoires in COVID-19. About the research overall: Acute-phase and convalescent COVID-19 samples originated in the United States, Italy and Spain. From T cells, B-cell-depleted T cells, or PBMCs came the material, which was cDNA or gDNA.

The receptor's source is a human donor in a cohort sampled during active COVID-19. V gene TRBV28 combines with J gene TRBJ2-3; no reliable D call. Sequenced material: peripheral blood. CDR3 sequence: CASSQLSRLYTDTQYF. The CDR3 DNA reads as TGTGCCAGCAGTCAACTCTCTAGGCTCTACACAGATACGCAGTATTTT.